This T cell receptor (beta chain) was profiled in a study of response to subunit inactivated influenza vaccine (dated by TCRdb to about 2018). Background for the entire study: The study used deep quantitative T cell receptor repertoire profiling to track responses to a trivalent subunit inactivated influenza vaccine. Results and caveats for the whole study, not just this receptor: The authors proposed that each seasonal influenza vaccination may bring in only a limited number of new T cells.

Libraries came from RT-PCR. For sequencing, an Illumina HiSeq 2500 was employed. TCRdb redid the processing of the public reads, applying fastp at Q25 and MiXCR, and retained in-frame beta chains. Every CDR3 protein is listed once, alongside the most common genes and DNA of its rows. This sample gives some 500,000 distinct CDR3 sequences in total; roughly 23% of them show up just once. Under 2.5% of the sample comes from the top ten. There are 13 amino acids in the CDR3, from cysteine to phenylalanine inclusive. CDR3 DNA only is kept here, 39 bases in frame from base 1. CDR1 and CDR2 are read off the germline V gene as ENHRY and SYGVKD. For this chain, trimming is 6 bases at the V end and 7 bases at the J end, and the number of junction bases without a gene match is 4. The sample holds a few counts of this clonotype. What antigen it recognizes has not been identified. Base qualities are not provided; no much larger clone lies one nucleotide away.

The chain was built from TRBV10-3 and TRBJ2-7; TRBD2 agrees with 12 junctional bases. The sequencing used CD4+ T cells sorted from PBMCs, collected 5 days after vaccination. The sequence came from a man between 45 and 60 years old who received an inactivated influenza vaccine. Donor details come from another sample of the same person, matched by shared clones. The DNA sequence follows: TGTGCCATCAGCCCTAGCGGGAGGGAGGAGCAGTACTTC. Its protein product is CAISPSGREEQYF.